The 27 T cell receptor beta chains presented below share a single source sample, sequenced in a study of blood T cell repertoires in COVID-19. Produced via immunoSEQ multiplex PCR; TCRdb's table is partial and in-frame only. The sample records about 70,000 clones, 83% being singletons. The sequenced sample was peripheral blood. The receptors derive from a man under 40 with COVID-19, enrolled during active disease.

The chain links TRBV2 to TRBJ2-7; 8 nucleotides agree with TRBD1. J lost 3 bases, V lost 6 bases, and 7 bases had no gene match. CDR1 SNHLY and CDR2 FYNNEI come from the germline V gene. CDR3 size: 14 residues. CDR3 in DNA: TGTGCCAGCAGGCTTCAGGGGGCCGGCTACGAGCAGTACTTC. Translated: CASRLQGAGYEQYF.

The rearrangement joins TRBV9 to TRBJ1-5; D is uncertain. V was shortened by 4 bases and J by 7 bases, with 18 bases between the two germline ends. Looked up from germline, CDR1 is SGDLS and CDR2 is YYNGEE. The CDR3 covers 15 residues. The CDR3 sequence: CASSPHNGVEQPQHF. As DNA, the CDR3 is TGTGCCAGCAGCCCACACAACGGGGTAGAGCAGCCCCAGCATTTT.

This chain links TRBV19 with TRBJ2-1; 9 nucleotides align to TRBD2. V dropped 5 bases and J dropped 6; count of bases not matched to a gene: 8. The CDR3 is made up of 15 amino acids. The germline CDR1 and CDR2 sequences are LNHDA and SQIVND (reference sequence). CDR3 in DNA: TGTGCCAGTAGTCCCAGAGCGGGAGGTGGCAATGAGCAGTTCTTC. Residues: CASSPRAGGGNEQFF.

The chain links TRBV6-5 to TRBJ2-2, with TRBD2 matching over 8 bases. This CDR3 is built from 15 residues. Germline CDR1 and CDR2: MNHEY and SVGAGI. Trimming took 7 bases from V and 4 from J; bases not matched to a gene: 8. CDR3 protein: CASTEREGVTGELFF. CDR3 coding DNA: TGTGCCAGCACCGAACGGGAGGGGGTCACCGGGGAGCTGTTTTTT.

Only one count was recorded for this clone. The chain employs TRBV9 and TRBJ1-6, with 9 nucleotides matching TRBD1. J was trimmed by 6 bases and V by 4 bases; bases with no gene match: 5. The CDR3 loop spans 15 amino acids. Per germline, CDR1 SGDLS and CDR2 YYNGEE. In nucleotides, the CDR3 is TGTGCCAGCAGCTCCCCGACAGGGGGTAATTCACCCCTCCACTTT. Amino acid sequence: CASSSPTGGNSPLHF.

The J gene is TRBJ2-7, the V gene TRBV19; D uncertain. The CDR3 runs to 11 residues. The germline gives CDR1 LNHDA, CDR2 SQIVND (reference sequence). Trimming pared 7 bases from V and 4 bases from J, leaving 8 bases between. DNA for the CDR3: TGTGCCAGTAACACCACATACGAGCAGTACTTC. Its translation: CASNTTYEQYF. The complete variable domain, with remaining parts taken from reference TRBV19 and TRBJ2-7, reads DGGITQSPKYLFRKEGQNVTLSCEQNLNHDAMYWYRQDPGQGLRLIYYSQIVNDFQKGDIAEGYSVSREKKESFPLTVTSAQKNPTAFYLCASNTTYEQYFGPGTRLTVT.

V is TRBV9 and J is TRBJ2-3; D gene unclear. The germline V and J ends were trimmed by 2 bases and 9 bases, with 10 bases remaining between them. Germline V CDR1 and CDR2: SGDLS, YYNGEE. The CDR3 runs to 12 residues. The DNA for the CDR3 is TGTGCCAGCAGCGTCGAGGAGCAGACGCAGTATTTT. It encodes CASSVEEQTQYF.

The rearrangement joins TRBV11-2 to TRBJ2-3, with TRBD2 as a possible D gene (6 bases). Germline CDR1 SGHAT, CDR2 FQNNGV. V lost 5 bases and J lost 0, with 6 bases in between. The CDR3 loop spans 13 amino acids. This CDR3 reads CASSRESTDTQYF. The CDR3 region has the DNA TGTGCCAGCAGCCGGGAGAGCACAGATACGCAGTATTTT. Supplemented by reference TRBV11-2 and TRBJ2-3, the full variable domain reads EAGVAQSPRYKIIEKRQSVAFWCNPISGHATLYWYQQILGQGPKLLIQFQNNGVVDDSQLPKDRFSAERLKGVDSTLKIQPAKLEDSAVYLCASSRESTDTQYFGPGTRLTVL.

The rearrangement links TRBV4-1 to TRBJ1-1; perhaps TRBD1 as D (5 bases). V was cut by 1 base and J by 4 bases, with 13 bases left in between. The length of the CDR3 is 15 residues. Looked up from germline, CDR1 is MGHRA and CDR2 is YSYEKL. The CDR3, as DNA: TGCGCCAGCAGCCAAGGTCCGGGGGAGGGCACTGAAGCTTTCTTT. Protein: CASSQGPGEGTEAFF.

Only one count was recorded for this clone. This sequence joins TRBV9 and TRBJ2-1; TRBD2 matches at 8 bases. The CDR3 has 14 residues. Per germline, CDR1 SGDLS and CDR2 YYNGEE. Trimming took 7 bases from V and 8 from J; bases not matched to a gene: 11. The chain's CDR3 is CASASASGSYEQFF. The CDR3 DNA is TGTGCCAGCGCCTCGGCCAGCGGGAGCTATGAGCAGTTCTTC. Drawing the rest from reference TRBV9 and TRBJ2-1, the complete variable domain is DSGVTQTPKHLITATGQRVTLRCSPRSGDLSVYWYQQSLDQGLQFLIQYYNGEERAKGNILERFSAQQFPDLHSELNLSSLELGDSALYFCASASASGSYEQFFGPGTRLTVL.

V is TRBV6-5 and J is TRBJ1-2; no firm D call. CDR1 and CDR2 (germline): MNHEY, SVGAGI. With 5 bases removed from V and 9 bases from J, the gap between germline ends came to 16 bases. The CDR3 has 13 residues. CDR3 nucleotides: TGTGCCAGCAGTCTAAGCCCGACAAAAAGCTACACCTTC. Translating gives CASSLSPTKSYTF.

The chain joins TRBV2 to TRBJ1-1; 7 positions match TRBD1. The junction had 5 bases not matched to a gene; V was cut back by 7 bases and J by 0 bases. CDR3 length equals 14 residues. From germline, CDR1 is SNHLY and CDR2 FYNNEI. For the CDR3, the DNA is TGTGCCAGCACCAACAGGGGCATGAACACTGAAGCTTTCTTT. Amino acids: CASTNRGMNTEAFF.

Only one count was recorded for this clone. The chain uses TRBV4-1 and TRBJ1-4; the match to TRBD1 covers 8 bases. The CDR3 spans 17 residues. Per germline, CDR1 MGHRA and CDR2 YSYEKL. With 0 bases clipped from V and 4 bases from J, the junction kept 7 bases outside the gene matches. The CDR3 sequence is CASSQERAQGGNEKLFF. For the CDR3, the DNA is TGCGCCAGCAGCCAAGAAAGGGCACAGGGGGGTAATGAAAAACTGTTTTTT.

The genes are TRBV9 and TRBJ1-4; 9 bases align to TRBD1. V shed 4 bases, J shed 0 bases, and the junction held 7 bases outside the gene matches. The germline V gene encodes CDR1 SGDLS and CDR2 YYNGEE. The CDR3 is made up of 17 amino acids. The CDR3 bases are TGTGCCAGCAGCCCCCGACAGGGGGTATCAACTAATGAAAAACTGTTTTTT. It translates to CASSPRQGVSTNEKLFF.

This clone was recorded only once. The chain employs TRBV15 and TRBJ1-2, with TRBD1 matching over 9 bases. There are 14 residues in the CDR3. V lost 3 bases and J lost 8; bases outside the gene matches: 7. The germline V gene has CDR1 LNHNV and CDR2 YYDKDF (reference sequence). The CDR3 sequence: CATSSQQGARGYTF. The CDR3 DNA follows: TGTGCCACCAGCAGTCAACAGGGGGCGCGAGGCTACACCTTC.

The count of this clone is one. The rearrangement joins TRBV11-3 to TRBJ2-3; 8 bases fit TRBD1. This CDR3 contains 15 residues. Losses at the gene ends were 5 bases for V and 2 bases for J; bases not matched to a gene: 6. Germline V gives CDR1 SGHNT, CDR2 YENEEA. CDR3 loop: CASSRGQDYTDTQYF. CDR3 in DNA: TGTGCCAGCAGCCGGGGACAGGACTACACAGATACGCAGTATTTT.

J is TRBJ2-7 and V is TRBV27, with 7 bases identical to TRBD1. The CDR3 sequence is 14 residues long. Germline CDR1 is MNHEY and CDR2 is SMNVEV (reference sequence). V lost 6 bases, J lost 3 bases, and 8 bases stayed unmatched. CDR3 nucleotides: TGTGCCAGCAGCCCCTACCGGGACAGCTACGAGCAGTACTTC. Protein: CASSPYRDSYEQYF.

V usage is TRBV28 and J usage is TRBJ1-1, with D possibly matching TRBD1 (5 bases). With 10 bases removed from V and 1 base from J, the gap between germline ends came to 13 bases. Germline V lookup: CDR1 MDHEN, CDR2 SYDVKM. The CDR3 consists of 13 residues. The CDR3 here is CAIRVGGNTEAFF. The CDR3 DNA follows: TGTGCCATCCGAGTGGGGGGGAACACTGAAGCTTTCTTT.

This clone was counted once. The V call is TRBV6-2 or TRBV6-3, the J call TRBJ1-2; TRBD1 agrees at 12 bases. Trimming at V came to 2 bases and at J to 2 bases, leaving 18 bases not matched to a gene. The length of the CDR3 is 21 residues. Germline-derived CDR1 and CDR2 are MNHEY and SVGEGT. The CDR3 nucleotides read TGTGCCAGCAGTTACCCCATCGTCCTCTCCGGGACAGGGGGCGCAAACTATGGCTACACCTTC. This sequence encodes CASSYPIVLSGTGGANYGYTF.

The rearrangement joins TRBV12-3 or TRBV12-4 to TRBJ2-2; D remains ambiguous. The V and J ends lost 7 bases and 6 bases respectively, with 9 bases between them. CDR3 size: 12 residues. CDR3 amino acids: CASTSPPGELFF. The DNA of the CDR3 is TGTGCCAGCACCTCTCCCCCCGGGGAGCTGTTTTTT.

The rearrangement uses TRBV9 and TRBJ2-2; TRBD1 matches at 7 bases. Germline CDR1 reads SGDLS; CDR2 reads YYNGEE. V lost 4 bases and J lost 2; bases outside the gene matches: 5. This CDR3 spans 15 amino acids. The CDR3 bases are TGTGCCAGCAGCCCCACAGGGGTCAACACCGGGGAGCTGTTTTTT. Its translation: CASSPTGVNTGELFF. The variable domain in full, with the rest retrieved from reference TRBV9 and TRBJ2-2, is DSGVTQTPKHLITATGQRVTLRCSPRSGDLSVYWYQQSLDQGLQFLIQYYNGEERAKGNILERFSAQQFPDLHSELNLSSLELGDSALYFCASSPTGVNTGELFFGEGSRLTVL.

This sequence joins TRBV4-3 and TRBJ1-2; 8 positions match TRBD1. V gave up 4 bases and J gave up 8 bases; unmatched junction bases: 18. Germline CDR1 LGHNA, CDR2 YSLEER. The CDR3 runs to 17 residues. The CDR3 DNA follows: TGCGCCAGCAGCCCCGACGGGCGGACAGGGCTCCTTGTGGGCTACACCTTC. Translating it yields CASSPDGRTGLLVGYTF.

The chain combines TRBV5-4 with TRBJ2-5, with D tentatively TRBD2 (6 bases). The germline gives CDR1 SGHNT, CDR2 YYREEE (reference sequence). Between the trimmed V and J ends, which lost 4 bases and 1 base, there was a span of 8 bases. This CDR3 is 13 amino acids long. The CDR3 protein is CASSPTSQETQYF. CDR3 coding DNA: TGTGCCAGCAGCCCGACTAGCCAAGAGACCCAGTACTTC.

This rearrangement joins TRBV5-8 to TRBJ2-2; D call uncertain. The V end lost 2 bases, the J end lost 1 base, and 6 bases lay between the germline ends. The CDR3 extends over 14 amino acids. Germline V gene data show CDR1 as SGHTS and CDR2 as YDEGEE. CDR3 bases: TGTGCCAGCAGCTTTGTACTGAACACCGGGGAGCTGTTTTTT. It yields the protein CASSFVLNTGELFF.

This rearrangement joins TRBV12-5 to TRBJ1-2, with TRBD1 matching over 8 bases. CDR1 is LGHNT, CDR2 FRNRAP, per germline. V shed 3 bases and J 7 bases; nucleotides not matched to a gene: 4. The length of the CDR3 is 13 residues. The CDR3 here is CASGLGQGGGYTF. CDR3 bases: TGTGCTAGTGGTTTAGGACAGGGCGGTGGCTACACCTTC.

The sample holds a few counts of this clone. The J gene is TRBJ2-3, the V gene TRBV11-1, with 8 positions matching TRBD2. In germline, CDR1 is SGHAT, CDR2 FQDESV (reference sequence). J gave up 5 bases and V 4 bases, and 8 bases lay outside the gene matches. CDR3 length: 15 residues. CDR3 protein: CASSSREGRRDTQYF. CDR3 bases: TGTGCCAGCAGCTCCCGGGAGGGCCGGAGAGATACGCAGTATTTT.

Comment on this clone: Within the sample, other DNA sequences also encode this same CDR3. V usage is TRBV3-1 (or the pseudogene TRBV3-2) and J usage is TRBJ2-5; 13 positions agree with TRBD2. Germline CDR1 is LGHDT and CDR2 is YNNKEL (reference sequence). The V segment lost 1 base and the J segment 0 bases; nucleotides outside the gene matches: 2. This CDR3 has 17 amino acids. The CDR3 bases are TGTGCCAGCAGCCAAGGGGGACTAGCGGGGAACCAAGAGACCCAGTACTTC. This encodes CASSQGGLAGNQETQYF.